The next 24 T cell receptor beta chains were all read from a single sample in a study of cytomegalovirus exposure and HLA in healthy donors (dated by TCRdb to between 2016 and 2019). Library creation used the immunoSEQ multiplex PCR assay. The multiplex PCR relied on a mix of 60 forward primers for TCR Vbeta segments and 13 reverse primers for TCR Jbeta segments. TCRdb carries this immuneACCESS record with in-frame sequences only. Its versions omit some clonotypes, under half of them owing to an unresolved V gene in the studies checked, with the rest unexplained. The sample records around 150,000 clones, approximately 75% of which are singletons. The ten largest clonotypes hold more than 2% of the sample. The sequenced material came from PBMCs. The receptors shown here come from a man in his fifties in good health and CMV-seropositive.

The chain carries TRBV6-6 and TRBJ2-7; the match to TRBD2 covers 8 bases. CDR1 MNHNY and CDR2 SVGAGI come from the germline V gene (reference sequence). This CDR3 is built from 15 residues. Trimming removed 2 bases from V and 2 bases from J; junction bases left unmatched: 5. The CDR3 DNA is TGTGCCAGCAGTTACGAGCGGGGGTATCCCTACGAGCAGTACTTC. It translates to CASSYERGYPYEQYF.

The gene calls are TRBV5-1 and TRBJ2-1, with TRBD2 matching 16 bases. The CDR3 is 15 amino acids. Trimming cost V 4 bases and J 9 bases; bases outside gene matches: 4. Germline values: CDR1 SGHRS, CDR2 YFSETQ. The CDR3 loop reads CASSPGTSGGVEQFF. In DNA form, the CDR3 reads TGCGCCAGCAGCCCCGGGACTAGCGGGGGGGTTGAGCAGTTCTTC.

This clone came up a few times. This sequence joins TRBV27 and TRBJ1-5; 8 nucleotides match TRBD1. Germline V gives CDR1 MNHEY, CDR2 SMNVEV (reference sequence). The ends lost 6 bases at V and 5 bases at J; junction bases unmatched: 6. The CDR3 extends over 14 amino acids. CDR3: CASSPGQGDQPQHF. The CDR3 DNA reads as TGTGCCAGCAGCCCCGGACAGGGTGATCAGCCCCAGCATTTT.

The V call is TRBV5-1, the J call TRBJ2-3; 8 nucleotides agree with TRBD2. The CDR3 spans 18 residues. Germline lookup yields CDR1 SGHRS and CDR2 YFSETQ. V shed 1 base and J 0 bases; nucleotides not matched to a gene: 10. The CDR3 bases are TGCGCCAGCAGCTTGCGGACTAGCCTCGGAATTAGCACAGATACGCAGTATTTT. Amino acids: CASSLRTSLGISTDTQYF.

V usage is TRBV10-3 and J usage is TRBJ2-7; TRBD1 matches at 7 bases. This CDR3 is built from 16 residues. V was pared by 4 bases and J by 12 bases, with 21 bases of the junction left unmatched. CDR1 is ENHRY, CDR2 SYGVKD, per germline. CDR3 sequence: CAISVERLIWNRGAYF. CDR3 bases: TGTGCCATCAGTGTCGAGCGATTGATCTGGAACAGGGGCGCGTACTTC.

The V and J genes are TRBV10-2 and TRBJ2-7, with 7 nucleotides matching TRBD1. The ends lost 0 bases at V and 6 bases at J; junction bases unmatched: 8. This CDR3 region has 15 residues. Germline CDR1 WSHSY, CDR2 SAAADI. CDR3 in DNA: TGCGCCAGCAGTGAGTCCGGGACAGTTAGTTCCGAGCAGTACTTC. Translation: CASSESGTVSSEQYF.

This clone showed up just a few times. The chain carries TRBV6-1 and TRBJ1-1, with 9 bases aligning to TRBD1. The germline V gene has CDR1 MNHNS and CDR2 SASEGT. The CDR3 is 15 residues long. V dropped 1 base and J dropped 2; count of bases not matched to a gene: 2. The DNA for the CDR3 is TGTGCCAGCAGTGAAGACAGGGGGCGAAACACTGAAGCTTTCTTT. The encoded protein is CASSEDRGRNTEAFF.

This clone came up a few times. V is TRBV7-2 and J is TRBJ1-1; unclear D gene. Trimming shortened V by 0 bases and J by 2 bases, and 4 bases separated the two germline ends. The CDR3 sequence is 13 residues long. Per germline, CDR1 SGHTA and CDR2 FQGNSA. DNA of the CDR3: TGTGCCAGCAGCTTAGCAATAAACACTGAAGCTTTCTTT. Protein product: CASSLAINTEAFF.

The chain links TRBV18 to TRBJ2-6; TRBD1 agrees at 7 bases. Looked up from germline, CDR1 is KGHSH and CDR2 is LQKENI. The ends lost 5 bases at V and 4 bases at J; junction bases unmatched: 8. The CDR3 is made up of 16 amino acids. The CDR3 sequence is CASSTKGAVGANVLTF. CDR3 bases: TGTGCCAGCTCAACCAAGGGGGCGGTGGGGGCCAACGTCCTGACTTTC.

This clone has only one observation. V is TRBV5-4 and J is TRBJ1-6; TRBD1 aligns across 9 bases. Germline CDR1 and CDR2: SGHNT and YYREEE (reference sequence). The CDR3 is 16 amino acids. The V and J ends lost 4 bases and 10 bases, in that order; junction bases with no gene match: 12. Here the CDR3 DNA reads TGTGCCAGCAGCCATCTTACGACAGGGGGGGGATCACCCCTCCACTTT. The encoded protein is CASSHLTTGGGSPLHF.

V is TRBV25-1 and J is TRBJ2-7, with a possible D match to TRBD2 (5 bases). The CDR3 loop spans 14 amino acids. Trimming shortened V by 9 bases and J by 6 bases, and 21 bases separated the two germline ends. Germline CDR1 MGHDK, CDR2 SYGVNS. Here the CDR3 reads CASVPSGYEGEQYF. For the CDR3, the DNA is TGTGCCAGTGTCCCCTCCGGGTATGAGGGCGAGCAGTACTTC.

As regards this clone: At the DNA level, this CDR3 is encoded by other sequences in the same sample as well. The rearrangement joins TRBV4-3 to TRBJ2-7; D is perhaps TRBD1 (6 bases). This CDR3 is 18 amino acids long. Germline V gene sequence: CDR1 LGHNA, CDR2 YSLEER. Trimming took 4 bases from V and 6 from J, leaving 28 bases between them. CDR3 loop: CASSLLPTAVAGAGEQYF. The CDR3 DNA is TGCGCCAGCAGCCTCCTCCCTACGGCGGTAGCAGGGGCGGGCGAGCAGTACTTC.

J is TRBJ2-7 and V is TRBV6-1; possible D gene TRBD1, 5 bases. CDR3 length equals 14 residues. Trimming shortened V by 1 base and J by 4 bases, and 11 bases separated the two germline ends. Germline V gene data show CDR1 as MNHNS and CDR2 as SASEGT. The CDR3 nucleotides read TGTGCCAGCAGTGAAGGGCAGGGTACGTACGAGCAGTACTTC. It specifies CASSEGQGTYEQYF.

The V call is TRBV7-9, the J call TRBJ1-2; 7 bases map to TRBD1. Germline V gene sequence: CDR1 SEHNR, CDR2 FQNEAQ (reference sequence). V shed 5 bases and J 4 bases; nucleotides not matched to a gene: 7. CDR3 size: 14 residues. In DNA form, the CDR3 reads TGTGCCAGCAGCACCCGACAGGGCCTCTATGGCTACACCTTC. This encodes CASSTRQGLYGYTF.

The rearrangement uses TRBV9 and TRBJ2-3, with TRBD2 identical over 12 bases. Germline CDR1 is SGDLS and CDR2 is YYNGEE. The CDR3 has 17 residues. The V gene end was trimmed by 0 bases and the J gene end by 3 bases; junction bases not matched to a gene: 5. The CDR3 DNA reads as TGTGCCAGCAGCGTAGAGGTTGGACTAGCGGGGACAGATACGCAGTATTTT. Translation: CASSVEVGLAGTDTQYF.

The chain joins TRBV4-3 to TRBJ1-1, with D possibly matching TRBD1 (6 bases). This CDR3 has 14 residues. Germline CDR1 and CDR2: LGHNA and YSLEER. Trimming took off 4 bases at V and 8 bases at J, with 17 bases between the two ends. CDR3 in DNA: TGCGCCAGCAGCCTACAAACGAATCAGGGGGAAGCTTTCTTT. This translates into CASSLQTNQGEAFF.

The V call is TRBV30, the J call TRBJ2-6; the match to TRBD1 covers 7 bases. V shed 4 bases and J 2 bases; nucleotides not matched to a gene: 8. This CDR3 region has 16 residues. CDR1 GTSNPN and CDR2 SVGIG come from the germline V gene (reference sequence). The CDR3 DNA follows: TGTGCCTGGATCAAACAGGGGAGAGCTGGGGCCAACGTCCTGACTTTC. Its translation is CAWIKQGRAGANVLTF.

The chain has TRBV13 and TRBJ2-1; TRBD2 might be the D (5 bases). With 8 bases removed from V and 3 bases from J, the gap between germline ends came to 11 bases. This CDR3 has 13 residues. CDR1 is PRHDT, CDR2 FYEKMQ, per germline (reference sequence). CDR3 residues: CASELRGYNEQFF. The CDR3 DNA sequence: TGTGCCAGCGAGCTTCGGGGCTACAATGAGCAGTTCTTC.

This clone was counted between two and nine times. This sequence joins TRBV19 and TRBJ1-5, with D possibly TRBD1 on 5 matching bases. Trimming left V 7 bases short and J 0 bases short, with 13 bases between. CDR1 LNHDA and CDR2 SQIVND come from the germline V gene (reference sequence). The CDR3 length is 15 residues. The chain's CDR3 is CASTPTDYSNQPQHF. The CDR3 bases are TGTGCCAGTACCCCGACAGATTATAGCAATCAGCCCCAGCATTTT.

J is TRBJ2-1 and V is TRBV4-1; possibly TRBD2 for D (7 bases). Trimming shortened V by 0 bases and J by 9 bases, and 18 bases separated the two germline ends. The CDR3 consists of 16 residues. In germline, CDR1 is MGHRA, CDR2 YSYEKL. Written as DNA, the CDR3 is TGCGCCAGCAGCCAAGATCTTGCGGGGGCCCGGGGTGAGCAGTTCTTC. Amino acid sequence: CASSQDLAGARGEQFF.

This chain joins TRBV5-5 and TRBJ1-6, with no clear D. V lost 2 bases and J lost 8, with 14 bases in between. From germline, CDR1 is SGHKS and CDR2 YYEKEE (reference sequence). This CDR3 contains 15 residues. The CDR3 coding sequence is TGTGCCAGCAGCTTTTCAACGGGTGGTGATTCACCCCTCCACTTT. It translates to CASSFSTGGDSPLHF.

J is TRBJ1-5 and V is TRBV7-2; 8 positions agree with TRBD1. The CDR3 runs to 12 residues. Germline CDR1 is SGHTA and CDR2 is FQGNSA. V dropped 3 bases and J dropped 10; count of bases not matched to a gene: 2. The CDR3 spells CASSLDRAPQHF. The CDR3 region has the DNA TGTGCCAGCAGCTTGGACAGGGCACCCCAGCATTTT.

The V and J genes are TRBV6-5 and TRBJ2-5; 7 bases are shared with TRBD2. TRBJ2-7 matches the DNA end more closely, so the J call is doubtful. Germline V gives CDR1 MNHEY, CDR2 SVGAGI. The CDR3 runs to 15 residues. CDR3 residues: CASSYSGGISYEQYF. The CDR3, as DNA: TGTGCCAGCAGTTACTCGGGGGGGATCTCCTACGAGCAGTACTTC.

The genes are TRBV2 and TRBJ1-1, with 7 positions matching TRBD1. V gave up 4 bases and J gave up 3 bases; unmatched junction bases: 2. Germline V gives CDR1 SNHLY, CDR2 FYNNEI. The CDR3 runs to 13 residues. The CDR3 sequence: CASSVTGYTEAFF. DNA for the CDR3: TGTGCCAGCAGTGTGACAGGGTACACTGAAGCTTTCTTT.